Listed below are T cell receptor beta chains from one sample, sequenced in a study of T cells in Graves' hyperthyroidism and ophthalmopathy. One entry per CDR3 protein results from TCRdb running MiXCR on the multiplex PCR reads. Here the sample spans about 270,000 distinct CDR3 sequences, about 25% being singletons. What was sequenced was blood. Receptors originate from a man in his forties with Graves' hyperthyroidism that later progressed to Graves' ophthalmopathy. Each CDR3 is given with its conserved first and last residue.

TRBV2,TRBJ2-2,CASSGRIRSTGELFF
TRBV7-2,TRBJ1-5,CASSRMNQPQHF
TRBV20-1,TRBJ2-7,CSARDFTSGDYEQYF
TRBV3-1,TRBJ1-1,CASSHPPRGHTEAFF
TRBV25-1,TRBJ1-2,CASNQGDHGYTF
TRBV9,TRBJ2-2,CASTYPPGPNPTNTGELFF
TRBV24-1,TRBJ2-7,CATSNQGRSSYEQYF
TRBV6-5,TRBJ1-1,CASSYVEGEAFF
TRBV9,TRBJ1-5,CASGGGRRPQHF
TRBV7-8,TRBJ1-1,CASSSRTGKAEAFF
TRBV2,TRBJ2-2,CASSSTRHTGELFF
TRBV6-1,TRBJ2-7,CASSPDRDRNYEQYF
TRBV11-2,TRBJ1-2,CASRDSVYGYTF
TRBV24-1,TRBJ1-1,CAASGTGRSTEAFF
TRBV20-1,TRBJ1-1,CSARDWPVVIAFF
TRBV12-3/TRBV12-4,TRBJ1-1,CASRPDSPEGFF
TRBV28,TRBJ2-7,CASSQGLYEQYF
TRBV12-3/TRBV12-4,TRBJ1-1,CASSLRDTNTEAFF
TRBV12-3/TRBV12-4,TRBJ1-2,CASSRDRGFYGYTF
TRBV30,TRBJ2-3,CAWSVRSSGRAGDTQYF
TRBV5-1,TRBJ2-2,CASSSDRVDTSGELFF
TRBV29-1,TRBJ2-7,CSVRGQGASYEQYF
TRBV6-2/TRBV6-3,TRBJ1-2,CASIGSVGDPGYTF
TRBV20-1,TRBJ2-5,CSAQKQPGSAQETQYF
TRBV6-1,TRBJ2-4,CASKRGEVGGLAKNIQYF
TRBV20-1,TRBJ2-7,CSARGDPPYEQYF
TRBV7-9,TRBJ2-5,CASSLPRDSQETQYF
TRBV27,TRBJ2-7,CASSSRLAGAWAYEQYF
TRBV7-9,TRBJ2-7,CASSFVSGGTSGRARDEQYF
TRBV25-1,TRBJ1-2,CASSGTGPNYGYTF
TRBV28,TRBJ2-5,CASNGGAHPNKETQYF
TRBV15,TRBJ1-6,CATSSAFGQGFNSPLHF
TRBV28,TRBJ2-3,CASSVLTGTDTQYF
TRBV30,TRBJ1-2,CAWTHRMYGYTF
TRBV12-3/TRBV12-4,TRBJ1-6,CASSVTGPNNSPLHF
TRBV12-3/TRBV12-4,TRBJ2-5,CASSRDRDRAQETQYF
TRBV20-1,TRBJ1-6,CSASSGGDNSPLHF